A selection of T cell receptor beta chains follows, all from one sample in a study of identical twins. MiXCR was run by TCRdb on the 5' RACE reads, yielding one entry per CDR3 protein. The sample holds approximately 1.8 million distinct CDR3 sequences, around 33% seen once. The specimen was cord blood. These receptor sequences come from a newborn girl in good health. Both conserved end residues are part of each CDR3. D genes are given only for firm matches. The size of a clone is reported for some rows only, either as once, few or many, or as a class for expanded clones.

v_call,d_call,clone_size,j_call,cdr3_nt,cdr3_aa
TRBV7-6,TRBD2,-,TRBJ2-1,TGTGCCAGCAGCTCTATGACTAGCAGCAATGAGCAGTTCTTC,CASSSMTSSNEQFF
TRBV20-1,-,-,TRBJ1-1,TGCAGTGCTAGCCCCTCTTTGAAAGCTTTCTTT,CSASPSLKAFF
TRBV12-3/TRBV12-4,-,many,TRBJ1-1,TGTGCCAGCAGTCCAGGGATTCCTGAAGCTTTCTTT,CASSPGIPEAFF
TRBV3-1,TRBD2,-,TRBJ2-5,TGTGCCAGCAAAAGACTAGCGGGGGGGGCAGAGACCCAGTACTTC,CASKRLAGGAETQYF
TRBV12-5,-,-,TRBJ1-5,TGTGCTAGTGGTTTGGCAAGAGGGGTGGATCAGCCCCAGCATTTT,CASGLARGVDQPQHF
TRBV5-1,-,-,TRBJ1-6,TGCGCCAGCAGCCCCGGACATTCGGGGATCGTAGTTTCACCCCTCCACTTT,CASSPGHSGIVVSPLHF
TRBV4-1,-,-,TRBJ2-7,TGCGCCAGCAGCCAAGTAGGGGACTCGCGCTACGAGCAGTACTTC,CASSQVGDSRYEQYF
TRBV2,-,few,TRBJ1-4,TGTGCCAGCAGTGAAACACCCCTCAATGAAAAACTGTTTTTT,CASSETPLNEKLFF
TRBV7-9,-,many,TRBJ2-7,TGTGCCAGCAGCTTAGGTAGCGGCATCTACGAGCAGTACTTC,CASSLGSGIYEQYF
TRBV6-5,-,-,TRBJ1-5,TGTGCCAGCCGCCCGGGGATGAGCAATCAGCCCCAGCATTTT,CASRPGMSNQPQHF
TRBV4-2,-,few,TRBJ1-5,TGTGCCAGCAGCCAAGGGCGACAGGATAATCAGCCCCAGCATTTT,CASSQGRQDNQPQHF
TRBV20-1,TRBD1,few,TRBJ1-6,TGCAGTGCTAGAGACCCGGGACAGATTAATTCACCCCTCCACTTT,CSARDPGQINSPLHF
TRBV4-2,TRBD1,few,TRBJ2-2,TGTGCCAGCAGCCAAGCCGACAGGGGGGACGGGGAGCTGTTTTTT,CASSQADRGDGELFF
TRBV3-1,TRBD2,-,TRBJ2-7,TGTGCCAGCAGCCCTTTTGGCGCGGGGGGCTACGAGCAGTACTTC,CASSPFGAGGYEQYF
TRBV6-6,-,-,TRBJ1-5,TGTGCCAGCAGTTACAAACGGCTAAATCGGCCCCAGCATTTT,CASSYKRLNRPQHF
TRBV11-2,TRBD1,-,TRBJ2-1,TGTGCCAGCAGCCCCCTTGGTCTGGACAGGGCCAATGAGCAGTTCTTC,CASSPLGLDRANEQFF
TRBV20-1,-,-,TRBJ2-5,TGCAGTGCTAGAGGGGATCAGACCCAGTACTTC,CSARGDQTQYF
TRBV3-1,TRBD2,-,TRBJ2-3,TGTGCCAGCAGCCAAGAGCGGGAGTTTCCCACAGATACGCAGTATTTT,CASSQEREFPTDTQYF
TRBV20-1,-,-,TRBJ2-3,TGCAGTGCTAGTATTCAGGGTCCAGATACGCAGTATTTT,CSASIQGPDTQYF
TRBV19,TRBD1,-,TRBJ1-2,TGTGCCAGTAGTGGATTCCACGACAGGGGCTATGGCTACACCTTC,CASSGFHDRGYGYTF
TRBV20-1,TRBD2,few,TRBJ2-1,TGCAGTGCTTCTACTAGCGGGGGGTTCAATGAGCAGTTCTTC,CSASTSGGFNEQFF
TRBV20-1,-,-,TRBJ1-2,TGCAGTGCACCGGTTAATGGCTACACCTTC,CSAPVNGYTF
TRBV28,-,few,TRBJ2-7,TGTGCCAGCAGATCCGGGCCGTCCTACGAGCAGTACTTC,CASRSGPSYEQYF
TRBV20-1,-,many,TRBJ2-5,TGCAGTGCTAGTCGGGGGAAAGAGACCCAGTACTTC,CSASRGKETQYF
TRBV6-6,-,-,TRBJ1-1,TGTGCCAGCAGTTACGGCGGGTCTGGAGCTTTCTTT,CASSYGGSGAFF
TRBV25-1,TRBD1,few,TRBJ1-2,TGTGCCAGCAAGTGGGGACAGGGCTATGGCTACACCTTC,CASKWGQGYGYTF
TRBV2,-,-,TRBJ2-5,TGTGCCGGAAGATCCGGACAGCTCAGAGAGACCCAGTACTTC,CAGRSGQLRETQYF
TRBV12-3/TRBV12-4,TRBD2,few,TRBJ2-1,TGTGCCAGCAGCCGCTCTAGCGGGAGCGACGATGAGCAGTTCTTC,CASSRSSGSDDEQFF
TRBV12-3/TRBV12-4,-,-,TRBJ2-7,TGTGCCAGCGGGCGTTACTCCTACGAGCAGTACTTC,CASGRYSYEQYF
TRBV6-2/TRBV6-3,-,once,TRBJ2-7,TGTGCCAGCAGTTACTCGAGTTCTTTGGCGGGGGCCTCCTACAATGAGCAGTACTTC,CASSYSSSLAGASYNEQYF
TRBV29-1,-,many,TRBJ2-7,TGCAGCGTCCTTATCTCGGAATCCTACGAGCAGTACTTC,CSVLISESYEQYF
TRBV12-3/TRBV12-4,-,-,TRBJ1-1,TGTGCCAGCAGTTTCCCAACAGGCCCTGATATGGACACTGAAGCTTTCTTT,CASSFPTGPDMDTEAFF
TRBV7-2,-,few,TRBJ1-6,TGTGCCAGCAGCTTTACCCCTTCTCGCTCCTATAATTCACCCCTCCACTTT,CASSFTPSRSYNSPLHF
TRBV5-6,TRBD1,-,TRBJ1-2,TGTGCCAGCAGCTGGGACAGGGGAGTAACTGGCTACACCTTC,CASSWDRGVTGYTF
TRBV27,-,many,TRBJ1-2,TGTGCCAGCAGTTTATTTCCCCACAAGGGCTACACCTTC,CASSLFPHKGYTF
TRBV19,TRBD2,-,TRBJ2-1,TGTGCCAGTAGCTCGTCAGGACTAGCGGGGGGGAATGAGCAGTTCTTC,CASSSSGLAGGNEQFF
TRBV4-1,-,few,TRBJ1-2,TGCGCCAGCAGCCAATTCCCCGGAAGTTTAGATGGCTACACCTTC,CASSQFPGSLDGYTF
TRBV6-5,-,-,TRBJ1-1,TGTGCCAGCAGTTACGGTCAGACGAACACTGAAGCTTTCTTT,CASSYGQTNTEAFF
TRBV5-1,TRBD1,-,TRBJ1-1,TGCGCCAGCAGCTTGGGGGAGCCAGGGGGACCCCAATCCCGTGGCGCTTTCTTT,CASSLGEPGGPQSRGAFF
TRBV7-9,-,-,TRBJ1-1,TGTGCCGGCAGCTTAGTGAAGGGGATGAACACTGAAGCTTTCTTT,CAGSLVKGMNTEAFF
TRBV14,-,-,TRBJ2-1,TGTGCCAGCGGGCTGGTGGGACGGCAGTTCTTC,CASGLVGRQFF
TRBV20-1,TRBD1,many,TRBJ2-5,TGCAGTGCTAGTTGGACAGGCCAAGAGACCCAGTACTTC,CSASWTGQETQYF
TRBV7-2,-,-,TRBJ2-3,TGTGCCAGCAGCTTAGCAGTCACATTCACAGATACGCAGTATTTT,CASSLAVTFTDTQYF
TRBV10-3,-,few,TRBJ1-2,TGTGCCATCAGTGCCATTCAACTCTATGGCTACACCTTC,CAISAIQLYGYTF
TRBV4-2,TRBD1,once,TRBJ1-6,TGTGCCAGCAGCCAAGAAGGGACAGGGGCCGTATCACCCCTCCACTTT,CASSQEGTGAVSPLHF
TRBV13,-,-,TRBJ2-2,TGTGCCAGCAGCCTACTACTCACCTCGAACACCGGGGAGCTGTTTTTT,CASSLLLTSNTGELFF
TRBV21-1,-,-,TRBJ1-3,TGTGCCAGCAGCAAAGTTTTAGTCCGTAGGTCCCGATACGCCTCTGGAAACACCATATATTTT,CASSKVLVRRSRYASGNTIYF
TRBV4-2,TRBD1,-,TRBJ1-6,TGTGCCAGCAGCCAAGTCGCCGGGACAGGGTATTCACCCCTCCACTTT,CASSQVAGTGYSPLHF
TRBV20-1,-,-,TRBJ2-1,TGCAGTGCTAGGCTCAGGAACTCCTACGAGCAGTTCTTC,CSARLRNSYEQFF
TRBV5-1,TRBD1,-,TRBJ2-5,TGCGCCAGCAGCTTATTTCGTCGACAGGGGCGGCAAGAGACCCAGTACTTC,CASSLFRRQGRQETQYF
TRBV2,-,-,TRBJ1-5,TGTGCCAGCAGCCCCCAGGGGCCGGGGAGCAATCAGCCCCAGCATTTT,CASSPQGPGSNQPQHF
TRBV20-1,-,few,TRBJ1-5,TGCAGTGCTAGACAGGGAAACAATCAGCCCCAGCATTTT,CSARQGNNQPQHF
TRBV20-1,TRBD1,few,TRBJ1-6,TGCAGTGCTAGGGGGACAGGTTATGACTCACCCCTCCACTTT,CSARGTGYDSPLHF
TRBV27,-,-,TRBJ1-1,TGTGCCAGCAGTTTCGAGGCGTGGTCGGGCGAAGCTTTCTTT,CASSFEAWSGEAFF
TRBV20-1,-,-,TRBJ2-3,TGCAGTGCCCGGACAGTTGATACGCAGTATTTT,CSARTVDTQYF
TRBV12-3/TRBV12-4,-,-,TRBJ2-2,TGTGCCAGCAGTGCGATGAGCCTCGGGGAGCTGTTTTTT,CASSAMSLGELFF
TRBV12-3/TRBV12-4,TRBD2,-,TRBJ2-1,TGTGCCAGCAGACTAGCGACCTCCTACAATGAGCAGTTCTTC,CASRLATSYNEQFF
TRBV20-1,-,-,TRBJ2-7,TGCAGTGCCAAATCCCACCTTTGGGGGGTAACCTACGAGCAGTACTTC,CSAKSHLWGVTYEQYF